The 31 T cell receptor beta chains given below trace back to one sample, sequenced in a study of cytomegalovirus exposure and HLA in healthy donors. The study ran its PCR with 60 Vbeta and 13 Jbeta primers. The method was immunoSEQ multiplex PCR; TCRdb's version includes in-frame clones alone and lacks a portion of them. The sample totals around 75,000 clones. The sequenced sample consisted of PBMCs. These receptors were taken from a man aged 45-65 years in good health and CMV-seropositive.

V gene TRBV7-6 combines with J gene TRBJ1-4; D might be TRBD1 (5 bases). CDR1 is SGHVS and CDR2 is FNYEAQ in the germline V gene. This CDR3 comprises 16 residues. Trimming stripped 4 bases from V and 6 bases from J, with 18 bases between. The CDR3 region is CASSSRPREEDEKLFF. Here the CDR3 DNA reads TGTGCCAGCAGCTCCCGCCCCAGGGAAGAAGATGAAAAACTGTTTTTT.

This chain connects TRBV6-6 to TRBJ2-1; 9 nucleotides match TRBD2. Per the germline V gene, CDR1 is MNHNY and CDR2 is SVGAGI (reference sequence). This CDR3 is built from 16 residues. The V and J ends lost 0 bases and 10 bases, in that order; junction bases with no gene match: 10. The CDR3 nucleotides read TGTGCCAGCAGTTACTCGAGGGCGGGAGGGGAATGGGAGCAGTTCTTC. This encodes CASSYSRAGGEWEQFF.

The chain is built from TRBV10-3 and TRBJ2-5; 9 bases match TRBD1. J lost 11 bases, V lost 4 bases, and 11 bases had no gene match. Germline lookup yields CDR1 ENHRY and CDR2 SYGVKD. The CDR3 is made up of 14 amino acids. Written as DNA, the CDR3 is TGTGCCATCAGTGCAGGACAGGGGCGGAGAGAGCAGTACTTC. As protein: CAISAGQGRREQYF.

The chain is built from TRBV5-1 and TRBJ2-1; 8 bases fit TRBD1. The V segment lost 3 bases and the J segment 5 bases; nucleotides outside the gene matches: 4. The CDR3 sequence is 14 residues long. Germline V lookup: CDR1 SGHRS, CDR2 YFSETQ. CDR3 region: CASSSRGLNNEQFF. In DNA form, the CDR3 reads TGCGCCAGCAGCTCCAGGGGGCTGAACAATGAGCAGTTCTTC. Looking up the rest from reference TRBV5-1 and TRBJ2-1 gives the full variable domain: KAGVTQTPRYLIKTRGQQVTLSCSPISGHRSVSWYQQTPGQGLQFLFEYFSETQRNKGNFPGRFSGRQFSNSRSEMNVSTLELGDSALYLCASSSRGLNNEQFFGPGTRLTVL.

The gene calls are TRBV7-9 and TRBJ1-1; D unresolved. V was shortened by 5 bases and J by 3 bases, with 19 bases between the two germline ends. The length of the CDR3 is 16 residues. Germline V gene sequence: CDR1 SEHNR, CDR2 FQNEAQ (reference sequence). The CDR3 spells CASSLTSRSSYTEAFF. In DNA form, the CDR3 reads TGTGCCAGCAGCCTAACCTCGAGGAGCAGCTACACTGAAGCTTTCTTT.

The chain has TRBV27 and TRBJ1-1; D not resolved. Germline values: CDR1 MNHEY, CDR2 SMNVEV (reference sequence). The CDR3 sequence is 15 residues long. V lost 2 bases and J 0 bases, leaving 10 bases between the germline ends. The CDR3 DNA is TGTGCCAGCAGTTTAGAAGCACCGATGAACACTGAAGCTTTCTTT. Protein: CASSLEAPMNTEAFF.

The chain couples TRBV19 to TRBJ1-4; D is uncertain. Per the germline V gene, CDR1 is LNHDA and CDR2 is SQIVND (reference sequence). This CDR3 contains 15 residues. Trimming left V 2 bases short and J 0 bases short, with 7 bases between. Here the CDR3 reads CASSIMAATNEKLFF. In DNA form, the CDR3 reads TGTGCCAGTAGTATAATGGCAGCAACTAATGAAAAACTGTTTTTT.

The V gene is TRBV6-1, the J gene TRBJ2-7; TRBD1 aligns across 7 bases. CDR3 length: 13 residues. The germline CDR1 and CDR2 sequences are MNHNS and SASEGT. DNA for the CDR3: TGTGCCAGCAGTGAAGCTTGGGAGACAGGGCAGAACGTC. It specifies CASSEAWETGQNV.

The rearrangement joins TRBV27 to TRBJ2-4; 11 bases fit TRBD2. Germline V gene data show CDR1 as MNHEY and CDR2 as SMNVEV (reference sequence). The V gene end was trimmed by 2 bases and the J gene end by 7 bases; junction bases not matched to a gene: 7. The CDR3 sequence is 16 residues long. CDR3 in DNA: TGTGCCAGCAGTTTAGGACTAGCGGGTTGTAAGAACATTCAGTACTTC. Protein: CASSLGLAGCKNIQYF.

This chain links TRBV6-6 with TRBJ2-3; the D is unclear. Trimming cost V 6 bases and J 2 bases, with 6 bases left between them. This CDR3 is built from 12 residues. Germline V lookup: CDR1 MNHNY, CDR2 SVGAGI (reference sequence). The CDR3 DNA is TGTGCCAGCAGAACTACCACAGATACGCAGTATTTT. It translates to CASRTTTDTQYF.

The chain employs TRBV15 and TRBJ1-4; no definite D call. This CDR3 is built from 12 residues. The germline V gene encodes CDR1 LNHNV and CDR2 YYDKDF (reference sequence). V lost 0 bases to trimming and J lost 7 bases, with 3 bases between them. The CDR3 DNA follows: TGTGCCACCAGCAGAGACAGTGAAAAACTGTTTTTT. Translating it yields CATSRDSEKLFF.

The chain uses TRBV4-1 and TRBJ2-3, with D possibly being TRBD1 (7 bases). Trimming stripped 0 bases from V and 6 bases from J, with 16 bases between. CDR1 and CDR2 from the germline V gene are MGHRA and YSYEKL. The CDR3 spans 16 residues. CDR3 sequence: CASSQDGGTVGDTQYF. The CDR3 DNA is TGCGCCAGCAGCCAAGATGGAGGGACAGTAGGCGATACGCAGTATTTT.

This sequence joins TRBV5-1 and TRBJ2-1, with D perhaps matching TRBD2 (6 bases). Germline CDR1 is SGHRS and CDR2 is YFSETQ. V was cut by 6 bases and J by 2 bases, with 12 bases left in between. This CDR3 region has 14 residues. CDR3 amino acids: CASTLGGPYNEQFF. CDR3 DNA: TGCGCCAGCACCCTGGGGGGTCCCTACAATGAGCAGTTCTTC.

The rearrangement links TRBV2 to TRBJ1-1; tentative D call: TRBD1 (6 bases). The germline V and J ends were trimmed by 7 bases and 1 base, with 13 bases remaining between them. The CDR3 contains 14 residues. Germline CDR1 reads SNHLY; CDR2 reads FYNNEI. CDR3 protein: CASILGQENTEAFF. The CDR3, as DNA: TGTGCCAGCATTCTGGGACAAGAGAACACTGAAGCTTTCTTT.

The genes are TRBV7-8 and TRBJ1-5; D is perhaps TRBD1 (5 bases). The CDR3 totals 15 residues. From germline, CDR1 is SGHVS and CDR2 FQNEAQ. V dropped 1 base and J dropped 6 bases, with 13 bases sitting between them. For the CDR3, the DNA is TGTGCCAGCAGCTTAGAAGGGGATGCTGGTCAGCCCCAGCATTTT. Its translation: CASSLEGDAGQPQHF.

The CDR3 DNA follows: TGTGCCAGCAGGGAGTTCACAAGCTCCTACGAGCAGTACTTC. This encodes CASREFTSSYEQYF. The chain employs TRBV2 and TRBJ2-7; D not certain. The CDR3 loop spans 14 amino acids. The germline V gene encodes CDR1 SNHLY and CDR2 FYNNEI. V gave up 6 bases and J gave up 0 bases, with 12 bases separating them.

The chain combines TRBV6-5 with TRBJ2-2; 9 bases align to TRBD1. V was pared by 6 bases and J by 5 bases, with 4 bases of the junction left unmatched. The CDR3 runs to 14 residues. Germline CDR1 is MNHEY and CDR2 is SVGAGI. The CDR3 nucleotides are TGTGCCAGCAGCCGGGACAGGGATACCGGGGAGCTGTTTTTT. Translation gives CASSRDRDTGELFF.

This chain links TRBV2 with TRBJ1-1; 8 bases agree with TRBD1. V lost 8 bases, J lost 1 base, and 9 bases stayed unmatched. The CDR3 totals 15 residues. Germline lookup yields CDR1 SNHLY and CDR2 FYNNEI. CDR3 region: CASRYSGTGNTEAFF. The CDR3 nucleotides are TGTGCCAGCCGTTATTCCGGGACAGGGAACACTGAAGCTTTCTTT.

J is TRBJ1-2 and V is TRBV5-1; the D gene is possibly TRBD1 (6 bases). Germline V lookup: CDR1 SGHRS, CDR2 YFSETQ. The CDR3 totals 14 residues. Trimming removed 3 bases from V and 4 bases from J, with 13 bases in between. CDR3 amino acids: CASSSLTGLYGYTF. DNA of the CDR3: TGCGCCAGCAGCTCTCTGACAGGACTCTATGGCTACACCTTC. The full variable domain, its missing parts supplied by reference TRBV5-1 and TRBJ1-2, is KAGVTQTPRYLIKTRGQQVTLSCSPISGHRSVSWYQQTPGQGLQFLFEYFSETQRNKGNFPGRFSGRQFSNSRSEMNVSTLELGDSALYLCASSSLTGLYGYTFGSGTRLTVV.

The gene calls are TRBV18 and TRBJ2-7; TRBD1 is a possible D gene (5 bases). CDR1 and CDR2 from the germline V gene are KGHSH and LQKENI. The CDR3 is 12 amino acids. Trimming stripped 6 bases from V and 4 bases from J, with 10 bases between. CDR3: CASSPDTYEQYF. For the CDR3, the DNA is TGTGCCAGCTCCCCGGACACTTACGAGCAGTACTTC.

CDR3 residues: CAISEIREMGAFF. For the CDR3, the DNA is TGTGCCATCAGTGAGATCCGGGAGATGGGGGCTTTCTTT. The rearrangement uses TRBV10-3 and TRBJ1-1; D unclear. CDR1 is ENHRY, CDR2 SYGVKD, per germline. The length of the CDR3 is 13 residues. Trimming took 2 bases from V and 11 from J, leaving 15 bases between them.

The CDR3 loop reads CASSNSGIYEQYV. The CDR3 DNA follows: TGTGCCAGCAGTAACTCAGGGATTTACGAGCAGTACGTC. The chain carries TRBV6-1 and TRBJ2-7, with a tentative D call TRBD1 (5 bases). Germline V gene lookup returns CDR1 MNHNS and CDR2 SASEGT. Between the trimmed V and J ends, which lost 5 bases and 4 bases, there was a span of 12 bases. The CDR3 length is 13 residues.

The chain recombines TRBV4-1 with TRBJ2-7; 9 bases map to TRBD1. The junction had 4 bases not matched to a gene; V was cut back by 5 bases and J by 5 bases. The CDR3 totals 13 residues. Germline-derived CDR1 and CDR2 are MGHRA and YSYEKL. The CDR3 bases are TGCGCCAGCAGCGTCCGGACAGGGGACGAGCAGTACTTC. Its protein product is CASSVRTGDEQYF.

This chain joins TRBV7-3 and TRBJ2-2, with 10 bases fitting TRBD1. Germline CDR1 SGHTA, CDR2 FQGTGA. J lost 8 bases, V lost 4 bases, and 4 bases had no gene match. The CDR3 has 14 residues. CDR3 sequence reads: CASSSRDRGGELFF. The CDR3, as DNA: TGTGCCAGCAGCTCCCGGGACAGGGGAGGGGAGCTGTTTTTT.

This CDR3 is CASSPGQNTEAFF. The CDR3 DNA sequence: TGTGCCAGCTCACCAGGGCAGAACACTGAAGCTTTCTTT. The chain couples TRBV18 to TRBJ1-1, with unresolved D. Trimming removed 2 bases from V and 1 base from J, with 5 bases in between. Germline CDR1 is KGHSH and CDR2 is LQKENI. The CDR3 is made up of 13 amino acids. Full variable domain (missing parts from reference TRBV18 and TRBJ1-1): NAGVMQNPRHLVRRRGQEARLRCSPMKGHSHVYWYRQLPEEGLKFMVYLQKENIIDESGMPKERFSAEFPKEGPSILRIQQVVRGDSAAYFCASSPGQNTEAFFGQGTRLTVV.

This chain connects TRBV5-4 to TRBJ2-2; D not resolved. V lost 0 bases to trimming and J lost 8 bases, with 11 bases between them. The germline V gene encodes CDR1 SGHNT and CDR2 YYREEE (reference sequence). The CDR3 loop spans 14 amino acids. CDR3 sequence (DNA): TGTGCCAGCAGCTTGGACTCCCCCTCGGGGGAGCTGTTTTTT. This codes for CASSLDSPSGELFF.

The chain employs TRBV18 and TRBJ2-2, with TRBD1 identical over 8 bases. Germline values: CDR1 KGHSH, CDR2 LQKENI. V lost 3 bases and J lost 5; bases outside the gene matches: 2. CDR3 length: 14 residues. The CDR3 DNA reads TGTGCCAGCTCACCCCAGGGGGCGACCGGGGAGCTGTTTTTT. It codes for CASSPQGATGELFF.

V is TRBV5-5 and J is TRBJ2-1, with 7 bases lining up with TRBD1. The trim removed 4 bases at V and 7 bases at J, leaving 8 bases unmatched. This CDR3 comprises 14 residues. Germline V gene sequence: CDR1 SGHKS, CDR2 YYEKEE (reference sequence). The DNA of the CDR3 is TGTGCCAGCAGCAGGGGGCTAGAAATTAATGAGCAGTTCTTC. Translation gives CASSRGLEINEQFF.

The chain combines TRBV10-1 with TRBJ1-1; no reliable D call. Germline CDR1 WNHNN, CDR2 SYGVQD (reference sequence). The CDR3 runs 12 residues. Between the trimmed V and J ends, which lost 3 bases and 3 bases, there was a span of 5 bases. CDR3 coding DNA: TGCGCCAGCAGTGACTCGTACACTGAAGCTTTCTTT. This encodes CASSDSYTEAFF.

J is TRBJ1-4 and V is TRBV2; 8 positions match TRBD1. V shed 8 bases, J shed 5 bases, and the junction held 1 base outside the gene matches. Germline CDR1 SNHLY, CDR2 FYNNEI. The CDR3 totals 12 residues. This chain's CDR3 is CASRTGNEKLFF. CDR3 in DNA: TGTGCCAGCCGGACAGGGAATGAAAAACTGTTTTTT.

This chain connects TRBV7-9 to TRBJ1-4; 7 nucleotides align to TRBD1. The V and J ends lost 4 bases and 8 bases, in that order; junction bases with no gene match: 10. There are 15 residues in the CDR3. Per germline, CDR1 SEHNR and CDR2 FQNEAQ (reference sequence). The CDR3: CASSSNGQVGEKLFF. CDR3 nucleotides: TGTGCCAGCAGCTCGAACGGACAGGTGGGGGAAAAACTGTTTTTT.